This TCR beta chain is from a study of blood T cell repertoires in COVID-19 (TCRdb year 2020). As for the study more broadly: Samples from collaborators originated in the United States, Italy and Spain and spanned both the acute and convalescent phases of COVID-19. Subjects who had been exposed to COVID-19, were actively infected with it, or had recovered from it provided the deeply sampled blood TCRbeta repertoires that made up the dataset. HLA class I and class II types, where available, came from metadata supplied by the sample provider rather than from assay-based typing. The sample metadata nearly always contained a de-identified subject ID, COVID-19 status, age in years and sex. The repertoires were released in a freely available public database meant as a resource for research on the immune response to SARS-CoV-2. The prospective study material was composed of cDNA or gDNA derived from T cells, B-cell-depleted T cells, or PBMCs. The samples were drawn from two sources: the first 160 participants of the ongoing ImmuneRACE study, and 1,000 to 1,500 subjects contributed by 6 global collaborators.

TCRbeta CDR3 regions were amplified from genomic DNA by means of the immunoSEQ Assay, a bias-controlled multiplex PCR. In the original analysis: Within the assay, amplification of reference gene primers was used to estimate how many nucleated cells each sample contained. To quantify the absolute abundance of each unique TCRbeta CDR3 rearrangement, sequence reads were collapsed and filtered. Productive Simpson clonality was computed per sample as the square root of Simpson's diversity index over productive rearrangements. Not all clones reach the TCRdb copy of this immuneACCESS table, which keeps in-frame sequences only. Checked studies attribute under half of the gap to unresolved V genes and leave the rest unexplained. Clone size and V and J calls were adopted from that table, with D and trimming inferred from the DNA. For this sample there are 90,000 to 120,000 clones; approximately 80% appear just once. Together, the top ten hold roughly 3.3% of the sample.

Collaborating institutions collected whole blood in K2EDTA tubes following their own protocols. For TCRbeta analysis, collaborators shipped samples as frozen whole blood, isolated PBMCs, or DNA extracted from either of those sample types. Study-wide conclusions, independent of this receptor: How much clinical and demographic metadata was included differed by source and by participant, and the metadata was provided uncurated.

Details on this clone: Its antigen is unknown. One base away there is no much larger clone; base qualities are not given.

Sequencing input: peripheral blood. The receptor was isolated from a woman of 80 years or more with active or convalescent COVID-19.

The nucleotides are TGCGCCAGCAGCGAGAGACAGGGGTACACCATATATTTT. Its product reads: CASSERQGYTIYF. The V and J genes are TRBV5-1 and TRBJ1-3; 8 bases in the middle match TRBD1. At the junction V is shortened by 4 bases and J by 8 bases; bases outside the gene matches: 5. Via the germline V gene, CDR1 is SGHRS and CDR2 YFSETQ. From the cysteine through the phenylalanine, the CDR3 covers 13 amino acids. Only the CDR3 region is kept as DNA, spanning 39 bases read in frame from base 1. The CDR3 plus the reference TRBV5-1 and TRBJ1-3 genes for the other parts give the full variable domain: KAGVTQTPRYLIKTRGQQVTLSCSPISGHRSVSWYQQTPGQGLQFLFEYFSETQRNKGNFPGRFSGRQFSNSRSEMNVSTLELGDSALYLCASSERQGYTIYFGEGSWLTVV.